This T cell receptor (beta chain) was identified during a study of PD-1 blockade in classical Hodgkin lymphoma. Study findings and constraints: Similar baseline diversity was found in complete responders and newly diagnosed patients. Significantly greater TCR diversity emerged by C4D1 in CD4+ cells but not CD8+ cells.

Time point reported: cycle 4 day 1 (C4D1), after 5 to 7 weeks of nivolumab. The patients all showed relapse after autologous stem cell transplantation, while their brentuximab vedotin exposure varied. TCRdb's table, derived via immunoSEQ multiplex PCR, lists solely in-frame clones and lacks some. The repertoire holds over 20,000 clones, approximately 85% seen once, with about an eighth in the top ten. Concerning this clone itself: Its target is unknown.

Germline V CDR1 and CDR2: LNHDA, SQIVND (reference sequence). The V and J ends lost 7 bases and 5 bases, in that order; junction bases with no gene match: 19. The CDR3 totals 18 residues. This specimen was peripheral blood mononuclear cells (PBMCs), taken before the fourth cycle of nivolumab. The sequence was obtained from a human donor with classical Hodgkin lymphoma. The genes are TRBV19 and TRBJ2-7; 11 bases map to TRBD1. This chain's CDR3 is CASTRTGGGLWNGDEQYF. As DNA, the CDR3 is TGTGCCAGTACCCGGACAGGGGGCGGGTTATGGAACGGTGACGAGCAGTACTTC.